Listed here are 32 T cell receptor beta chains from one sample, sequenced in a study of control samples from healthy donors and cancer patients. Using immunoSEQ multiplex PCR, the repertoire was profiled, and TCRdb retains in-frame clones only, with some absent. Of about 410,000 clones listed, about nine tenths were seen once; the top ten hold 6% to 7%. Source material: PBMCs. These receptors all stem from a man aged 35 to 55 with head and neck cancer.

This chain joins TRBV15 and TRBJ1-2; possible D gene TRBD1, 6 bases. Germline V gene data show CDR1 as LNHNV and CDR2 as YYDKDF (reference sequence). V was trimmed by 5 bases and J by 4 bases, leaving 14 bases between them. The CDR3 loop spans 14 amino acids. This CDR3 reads CATSGYRTAYGYTF. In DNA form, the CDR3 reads TGTGCCACCAGCGGATACCGGACAGCCTATGGCTACACCTTC.

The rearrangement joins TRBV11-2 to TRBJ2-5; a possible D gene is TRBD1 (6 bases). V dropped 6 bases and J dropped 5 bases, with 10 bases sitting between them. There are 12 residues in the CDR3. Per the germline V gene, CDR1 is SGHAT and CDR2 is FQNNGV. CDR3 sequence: CASSQGRETQYF. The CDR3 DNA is TGTGCCAGCAGTCAGGGGCGGGAGACCCAGTACTTC.

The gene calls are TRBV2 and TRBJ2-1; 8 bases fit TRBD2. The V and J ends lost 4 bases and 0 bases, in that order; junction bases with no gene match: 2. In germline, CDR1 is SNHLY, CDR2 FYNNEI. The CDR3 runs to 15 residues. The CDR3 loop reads CASSASGLSYNEQFF. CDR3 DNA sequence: TGTGCCAGCAGTGCTAGCGGGCTCTCCTACAATGAGCAGTTCTTC.

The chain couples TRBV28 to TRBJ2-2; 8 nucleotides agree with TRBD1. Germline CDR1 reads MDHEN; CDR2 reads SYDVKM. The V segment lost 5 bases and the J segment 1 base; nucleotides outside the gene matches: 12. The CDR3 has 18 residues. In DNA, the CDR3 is TGTGCCAGCAGTCCTCTAGGCCAGGGGGCAGGGAACACCGGGGAGCTGTTTTTT. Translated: CASSPLGQGAGNTGELFF.

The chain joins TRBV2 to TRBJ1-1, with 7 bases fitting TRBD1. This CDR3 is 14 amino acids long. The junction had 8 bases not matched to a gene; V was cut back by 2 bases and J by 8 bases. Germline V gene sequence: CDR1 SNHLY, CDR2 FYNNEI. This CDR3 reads CASSELRGGREAFF. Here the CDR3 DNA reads TGTGCCAGCAGTGAACTCAGGGGGGGGAGGGAAGCTTTCTTT.

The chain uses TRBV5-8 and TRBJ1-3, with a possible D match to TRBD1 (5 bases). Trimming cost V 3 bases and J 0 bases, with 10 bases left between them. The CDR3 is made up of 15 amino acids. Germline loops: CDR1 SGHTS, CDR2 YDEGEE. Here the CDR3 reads CASSWGPSSGNTIYF. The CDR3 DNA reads TGTGCCAGCAGCTGGGGACCCAGCTCTGGAAACACCATATATTTT.

The CDR3 region has the DNA TGTGCCAGCAGACATAGCGGGAGGACCGACGAGCAGTACTTC. It specifies CASRHSGRTDEQYF. The chain employs TRBV11-2 and TRBJ2-7; 10 bases match TRBD2. This CDR3 contains 14 residues. Germline V gene lookup returns CDR1 SGHAT and CDR2 FQNNGV. With 6 bases clipped from V and 5 bases from J, the junction kept 7 bases outside the gene matches.

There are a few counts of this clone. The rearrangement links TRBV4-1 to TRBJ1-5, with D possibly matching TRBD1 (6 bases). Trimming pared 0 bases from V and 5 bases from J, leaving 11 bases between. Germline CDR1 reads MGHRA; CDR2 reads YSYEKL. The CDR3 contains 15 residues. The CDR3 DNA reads TGCGCCAGCAGCCAAGAAGGACAGTCCCATCAGCCCCAGCATTTT. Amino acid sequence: CASSQEGQSHQPQHF.

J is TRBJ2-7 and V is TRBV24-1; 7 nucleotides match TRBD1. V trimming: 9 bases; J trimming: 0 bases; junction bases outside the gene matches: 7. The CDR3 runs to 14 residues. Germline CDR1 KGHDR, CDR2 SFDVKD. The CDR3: CATLGQTSSYEQYF. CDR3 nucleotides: TGTGCCACCCTGGGACAGACCTCCTCCTACGAGCAGTACTTC.

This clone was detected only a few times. This CDR3 is CASSPGTSGYEQYF. The CDR3 bases are TGTGCCAGCTCACCTGGGACTAGCGGATACGAGCAGTACTTC. The chain recombines TRBV18 with TRBJ2-7; 11 bases map to TRBD2. The CDR3 has 14 residues. Germline CDR1 and CDR2: KGHSH and LQKENI. The trim removed 3 bases at V and 4 bases at J, leaving 2 bases unmatched.

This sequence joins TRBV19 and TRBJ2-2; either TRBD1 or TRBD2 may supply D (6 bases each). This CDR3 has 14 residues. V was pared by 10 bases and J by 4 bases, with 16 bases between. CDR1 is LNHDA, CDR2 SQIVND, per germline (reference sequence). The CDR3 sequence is CATDTGALTGELFF. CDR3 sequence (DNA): TGTGCCACAGATACGGGGGCTCTCACCGGGGAGCTGTTTTTT.

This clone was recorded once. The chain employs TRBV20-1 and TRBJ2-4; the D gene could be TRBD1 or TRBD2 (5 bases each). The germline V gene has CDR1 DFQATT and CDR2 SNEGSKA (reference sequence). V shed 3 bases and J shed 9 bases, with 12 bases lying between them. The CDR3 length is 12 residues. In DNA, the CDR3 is TGCAGTGCTAGTGGCTGGGACGGCATTCAGTACTTC. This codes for CSASGWDGIQYF.

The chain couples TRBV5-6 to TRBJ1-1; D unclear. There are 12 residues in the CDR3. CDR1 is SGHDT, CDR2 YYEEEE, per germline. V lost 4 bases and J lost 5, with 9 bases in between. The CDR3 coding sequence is TGTGCCAGCAGCGTGGGGTATACTGAAGCTTTCTTT. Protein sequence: CASSVGYTEAFF. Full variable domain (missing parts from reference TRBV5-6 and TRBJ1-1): DAGVTQSPTHLIKTRGQQVTLRCSPKSGHDTVSWYQQALGQGPQFIFQYYEEEERQRGNFPDRFSGHQFPNYSSELNVNALLLGDSALYLCASSVGYTEAFFGQGTRLTVV.

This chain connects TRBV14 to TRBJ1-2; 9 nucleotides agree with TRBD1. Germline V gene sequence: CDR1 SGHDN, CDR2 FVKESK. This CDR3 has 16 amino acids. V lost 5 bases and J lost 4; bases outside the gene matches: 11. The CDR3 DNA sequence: TGTGCCAGCAGCTCACTAACAGGGGGCCGCCCCTATGGCTACACCTTC. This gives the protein CASSSLTGGRPYGYTF.

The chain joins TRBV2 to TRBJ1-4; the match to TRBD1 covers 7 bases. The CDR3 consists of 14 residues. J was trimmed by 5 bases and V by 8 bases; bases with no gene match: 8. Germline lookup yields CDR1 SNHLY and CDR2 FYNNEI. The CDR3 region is CASHDRVLNEKLFF. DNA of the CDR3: TGTGCCAGCCATGACAGGGTGTTAAATGAAAAACTGTTTTTT.

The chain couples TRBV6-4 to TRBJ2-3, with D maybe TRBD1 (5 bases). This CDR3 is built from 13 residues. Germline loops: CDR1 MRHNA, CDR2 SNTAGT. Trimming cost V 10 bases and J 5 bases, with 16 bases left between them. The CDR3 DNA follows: TGTGCCACCACCAAGGGGCCCATAGATACGCAGTATTTT. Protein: CATTKGPIDTQYF.

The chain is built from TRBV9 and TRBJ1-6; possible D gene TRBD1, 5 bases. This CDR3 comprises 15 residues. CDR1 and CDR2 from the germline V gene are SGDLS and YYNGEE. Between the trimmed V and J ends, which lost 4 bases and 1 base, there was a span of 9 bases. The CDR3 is CASSQDSSYNSPLHF. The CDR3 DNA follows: TGTGCCAGCAGCCAAGACAGTTCCTATAATTCACCCCTCCACTTT.

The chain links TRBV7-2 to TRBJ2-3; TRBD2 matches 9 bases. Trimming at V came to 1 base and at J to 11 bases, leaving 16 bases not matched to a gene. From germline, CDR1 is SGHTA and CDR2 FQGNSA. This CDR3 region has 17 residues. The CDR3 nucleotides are TGTGCCAGCAGCTTAGTAGGGCTAGCGGGACTCGCCGAGGGGCAGTATTTT. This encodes CASSLVGLAGLAEGQYF. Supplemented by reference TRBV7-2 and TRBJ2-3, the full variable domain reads GAGVSQSPSNKVTEKGKDVELRCDPISGHTALYWYRQSLGQGLEFLIYFQGNSAPDKSGLPSDRFSAERTGGSVSTLTIQRTQQEDSAVYLCASSLVGLAGLAEGQYFGPGTRLTVL.

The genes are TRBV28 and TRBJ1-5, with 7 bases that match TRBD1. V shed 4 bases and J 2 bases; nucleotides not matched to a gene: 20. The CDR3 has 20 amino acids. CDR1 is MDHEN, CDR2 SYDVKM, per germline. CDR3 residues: CASSSPNTGAHLSGNQPQHF. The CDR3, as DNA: TGTGCCAGCAGTTCCCCCAACACAGGGGCACACCTTAGCGGCAATCAGCCCCAGCATTTT.

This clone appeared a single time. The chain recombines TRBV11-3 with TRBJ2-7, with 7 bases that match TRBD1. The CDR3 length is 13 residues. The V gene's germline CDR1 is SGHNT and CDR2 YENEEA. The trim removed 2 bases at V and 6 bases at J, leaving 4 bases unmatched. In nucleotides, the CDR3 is TGTGCCAGCAGCTTAACCCCAGGGGGCGAGCAGTACTTC. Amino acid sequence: CASSLTPGGEQYF.

CDR3 DNA: TGTGCCAGCAGCTGGACCGGGACAGGGGTCTCCGGGGAGCTGTTTTTT. Translation gives CASSWTGTGVSGELFF. The V and J genes are TRBV7-2 and TRBJ2-2, with 10 bases matching TRBD1. This CDR3 has 16 amino acids. Germline assignment: CDR1 SGHTA and CDR2 FQGNSA. Trimming cost V 4 bases and J 6 bases; bases outside gene matches: 8. Full variable domain (remainder filled in from reference TRBV7-2 and TRBJ2-2): GAGVSQSPSNKVTEKGKDVELRCDPISGHTALYWYRQSLGQGLEFLIYFQGNSAPDKSGLPSDRFSAERTGGSVSTLTIQRTQQEDSAVYLCASSWTGTGVSGELFFGEGSRLTVL.

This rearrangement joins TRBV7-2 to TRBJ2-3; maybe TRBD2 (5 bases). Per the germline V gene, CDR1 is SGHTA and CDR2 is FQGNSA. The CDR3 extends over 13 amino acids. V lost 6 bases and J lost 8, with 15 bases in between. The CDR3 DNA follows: TGTGCCAGCAGGGCGGGCATCGGCGGTACGCAGTATTTT. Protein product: CASRAGIGGTQYF.

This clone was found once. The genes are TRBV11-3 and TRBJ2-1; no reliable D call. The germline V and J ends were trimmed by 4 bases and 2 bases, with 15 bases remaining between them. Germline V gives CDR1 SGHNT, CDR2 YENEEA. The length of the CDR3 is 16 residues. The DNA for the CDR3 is TGTGCCAGCAGCTCATCCTACAGTCCGCCCTACAATGAGCAGTTCTTC. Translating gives CASSSSYSPPYNEQFF.

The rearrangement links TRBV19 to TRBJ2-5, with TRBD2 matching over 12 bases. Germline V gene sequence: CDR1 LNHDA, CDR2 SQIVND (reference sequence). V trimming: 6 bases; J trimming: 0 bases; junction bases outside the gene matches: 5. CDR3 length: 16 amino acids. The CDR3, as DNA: TGTGCCAGTAGCGGTGGGACTAGCGGGTACCAAGAGACCCAGTACTTC. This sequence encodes CASSGGTSGYQETQYF.

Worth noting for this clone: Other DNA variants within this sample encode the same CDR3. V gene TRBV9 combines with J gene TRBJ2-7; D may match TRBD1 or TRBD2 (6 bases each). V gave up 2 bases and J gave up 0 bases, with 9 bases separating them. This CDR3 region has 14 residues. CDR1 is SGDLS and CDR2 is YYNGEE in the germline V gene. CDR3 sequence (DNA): TGTGCCAGCAGCGTGGGGGGCCCCTCCTACGAGCAGTACTTC. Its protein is CASSVGGPSYEQYF. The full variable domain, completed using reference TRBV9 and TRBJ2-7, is DSGVTQTPKHLITATGQRVTLRCSPRSGDLSVYWYQQSLDQGLQFLIQYYNGEERAKGNILERFSAQQFPDLHSELNLSSLELGDSALYFCASSVGGPSYEQYFGPGTRLTVT.

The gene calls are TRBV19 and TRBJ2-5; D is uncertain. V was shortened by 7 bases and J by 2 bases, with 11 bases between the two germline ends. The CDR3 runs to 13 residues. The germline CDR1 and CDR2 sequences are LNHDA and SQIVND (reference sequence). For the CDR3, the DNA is TGTGCCAGTAAAACTTTAGAGCAAGAGACCCAGTACTTC. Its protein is CASKTLEQETQYF.

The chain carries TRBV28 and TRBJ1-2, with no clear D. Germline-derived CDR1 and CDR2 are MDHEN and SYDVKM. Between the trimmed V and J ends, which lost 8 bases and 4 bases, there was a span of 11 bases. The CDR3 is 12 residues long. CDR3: CASDGGIYGYTF. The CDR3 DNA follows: TGTGCCAGCGATGGCGGCATCTATGGCTACACCTTC.

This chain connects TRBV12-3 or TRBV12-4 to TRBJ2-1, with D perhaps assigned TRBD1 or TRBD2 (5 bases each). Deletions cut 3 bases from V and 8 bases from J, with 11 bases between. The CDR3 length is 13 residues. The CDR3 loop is CASSLGPGDEQFF. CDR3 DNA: TGTGCCAGCAGTTTGGGACCCGGGGATGAGCAGTTCTTC.

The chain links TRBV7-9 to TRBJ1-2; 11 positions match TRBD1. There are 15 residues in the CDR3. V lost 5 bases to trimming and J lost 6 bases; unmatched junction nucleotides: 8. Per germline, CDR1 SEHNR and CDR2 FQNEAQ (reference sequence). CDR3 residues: CASSVGTGGRDGYTF. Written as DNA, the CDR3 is TGTGCCAGCAGCGTAGGGACAGGGGGAAGGGATGGCTACACCTTC.

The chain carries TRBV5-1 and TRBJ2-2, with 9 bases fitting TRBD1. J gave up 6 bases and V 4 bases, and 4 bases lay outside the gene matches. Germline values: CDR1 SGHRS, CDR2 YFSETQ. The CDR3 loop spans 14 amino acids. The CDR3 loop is CASSPRQGAGELFF. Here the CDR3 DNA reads TGCGCCAGCAGCCCACGACAGGGGGCCGGGGAGCTGTTTTTT.

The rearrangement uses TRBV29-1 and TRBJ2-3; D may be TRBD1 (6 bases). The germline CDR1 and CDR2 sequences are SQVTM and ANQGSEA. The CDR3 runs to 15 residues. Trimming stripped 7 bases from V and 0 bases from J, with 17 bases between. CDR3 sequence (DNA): TGCAGCGCCCCGCATCGGGACACTAGCACAGATACGCAGTATTTT. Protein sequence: CSAPHRDTSTDTQYF.

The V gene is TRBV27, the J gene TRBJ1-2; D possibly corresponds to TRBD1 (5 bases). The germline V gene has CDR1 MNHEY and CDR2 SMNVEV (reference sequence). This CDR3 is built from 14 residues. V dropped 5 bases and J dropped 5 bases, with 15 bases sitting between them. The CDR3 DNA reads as TGTGCCAGCAGTCCGTCGGGGCGAGGGTATGGCTACACCTTC. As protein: CASSPSGRGYGYTF.